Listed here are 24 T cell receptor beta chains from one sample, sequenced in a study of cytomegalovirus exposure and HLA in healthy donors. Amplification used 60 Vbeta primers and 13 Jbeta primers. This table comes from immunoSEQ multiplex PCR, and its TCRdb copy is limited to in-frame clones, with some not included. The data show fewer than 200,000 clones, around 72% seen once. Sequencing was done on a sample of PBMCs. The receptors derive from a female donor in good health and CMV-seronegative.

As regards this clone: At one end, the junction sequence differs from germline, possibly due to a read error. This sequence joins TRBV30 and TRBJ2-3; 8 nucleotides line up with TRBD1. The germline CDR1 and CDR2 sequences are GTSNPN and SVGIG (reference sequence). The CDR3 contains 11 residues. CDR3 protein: CAWSVDRVRWF. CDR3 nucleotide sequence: TGTGCCTGGAGTGTGGACAGGGTGAGGTGGTTT.

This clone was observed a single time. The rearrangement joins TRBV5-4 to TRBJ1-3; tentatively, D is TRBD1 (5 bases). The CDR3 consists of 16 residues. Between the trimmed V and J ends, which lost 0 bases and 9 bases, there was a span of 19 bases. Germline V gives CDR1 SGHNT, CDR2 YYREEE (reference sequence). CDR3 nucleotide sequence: TGTGCCAGCAGCTTGGATGCGGGCCGGGGGAGAAGCACCATATATTTT. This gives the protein CASSLDAGRGRSTIYF.

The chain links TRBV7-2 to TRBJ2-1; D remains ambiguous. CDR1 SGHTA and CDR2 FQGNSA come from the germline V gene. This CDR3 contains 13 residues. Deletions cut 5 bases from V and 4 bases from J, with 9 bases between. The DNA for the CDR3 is TGTGCCAGCAGCACCACTATTTACAATGAGCAGTTCTTC. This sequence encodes CASSTTIYNEQFF. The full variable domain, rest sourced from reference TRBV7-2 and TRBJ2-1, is GAGVSQSPSNKVTEKGKDVELRCDPISGHTALYWYRQSLGQGLEFLIYFQGNSAPDKSGLPSDRFSAERTGGSVSTLTIQRTQQEDSAVYLCASSTTIYNEQFFGPGTRLTVL.

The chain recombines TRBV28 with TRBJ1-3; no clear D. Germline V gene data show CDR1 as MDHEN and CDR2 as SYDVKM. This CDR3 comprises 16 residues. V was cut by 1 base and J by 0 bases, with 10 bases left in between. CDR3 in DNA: TGTGCCAGCAGTTTATCTACAAGGAGCTCTGGAAACACCATATATTTT. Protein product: CASSLSTRSSGNTIYF. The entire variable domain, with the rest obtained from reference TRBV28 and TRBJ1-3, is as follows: DVKVTQSSRYLVKRTGEKVFLECVQDMDHENMFWYRQDPGLGLRLIYFSYDVKMKEKGDIPEGYSVSREKKERFSLILESASTNQTSMYLCASSLSTRSSGNTIYFGEGSWLTVV.

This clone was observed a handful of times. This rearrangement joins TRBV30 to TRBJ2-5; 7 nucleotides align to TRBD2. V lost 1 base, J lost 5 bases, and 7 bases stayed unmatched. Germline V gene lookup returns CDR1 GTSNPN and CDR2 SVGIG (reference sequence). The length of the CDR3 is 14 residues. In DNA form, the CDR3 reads TGTGCCTGGAGTGCCCGACTAGCCCCGGAGACCCAGTACTTC. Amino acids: CAWSARLAPETQYF. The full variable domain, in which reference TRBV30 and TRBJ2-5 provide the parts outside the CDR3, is SQTIHQWPATLVQPVGSPLSLECTVEGTSNPNLYWYRQAAGRGLQLLFYSVGIGQISSEVPQNLSASRPQDRQFILSSKKLLLSDSGFYLCAWSARLAPETQYFGPGTRLLVL.

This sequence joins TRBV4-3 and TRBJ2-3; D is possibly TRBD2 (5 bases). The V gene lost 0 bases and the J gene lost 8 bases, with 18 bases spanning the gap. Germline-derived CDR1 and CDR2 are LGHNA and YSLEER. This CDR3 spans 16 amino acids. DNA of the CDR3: TGCGCCAGCAGCCAAGATATGGAGGCGGCTCTGGGTACGCAGTATTTT. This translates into CASSQDMEAALGTQYF.

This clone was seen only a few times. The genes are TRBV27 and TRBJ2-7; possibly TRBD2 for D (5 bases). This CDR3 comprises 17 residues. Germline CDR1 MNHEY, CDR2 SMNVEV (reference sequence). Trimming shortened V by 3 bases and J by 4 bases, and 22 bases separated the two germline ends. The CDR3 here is CASSFRPSLARGYEQYF. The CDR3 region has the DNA TGTGCCAGCAGTTTCCGCCCTTCCCTAGCTCGCGGGTACGAGCAGTACTTC.

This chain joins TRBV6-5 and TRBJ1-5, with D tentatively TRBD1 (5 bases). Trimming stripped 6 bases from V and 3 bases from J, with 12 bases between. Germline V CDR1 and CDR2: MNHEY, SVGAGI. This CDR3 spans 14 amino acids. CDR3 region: CASSQGGVNQPQHF. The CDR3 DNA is TGTGCCAGCAGCCAAGGAGGGGTCAATCAGCCCCAGCATTTT.

CDR3 residues: CASSPRLAAYNEQFF. The CDR3 DNA is TGTGCCAGCAGCCCACGACTAGCGGCTTACAATGAGCAGTTCTTC. The chain joins TRBV11-3 to TRBJ2-1; 9 bases agree with TRBD2. Per the germline V gene, CDR1 is SGHNT and CDR2 is YENEEA. The junction had 6 bases not matched to a gene; V was cut back by 5 bases and J by 4 bases. This CDR3 contains 15 residues.

The CDR3, as DNA: TGTGCCAGAAGCAGGGACAGGCGAGGCAATCAGCCCCAGCATTTT. It yields the protein CARSRDRRGNQPQHF. V gene TRBV5-3 combines with J gene TRBJ1-5; 8 bases fit TRBD1. TRBV5-3 is designated an ORF whose function remains uncertain. The CDR3 loop spans 15 amino acids. J was trimmed by 2 bases and V by 4 bases; bases with no gene match: 5.

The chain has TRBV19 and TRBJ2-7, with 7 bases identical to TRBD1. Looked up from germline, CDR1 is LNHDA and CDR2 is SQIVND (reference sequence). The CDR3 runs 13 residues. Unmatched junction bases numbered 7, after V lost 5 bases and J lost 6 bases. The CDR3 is CASSPFRDSEQYF. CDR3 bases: TGTGCCAGTAGTCCATTTCGGGACAGCGAGCAGTACTTC.

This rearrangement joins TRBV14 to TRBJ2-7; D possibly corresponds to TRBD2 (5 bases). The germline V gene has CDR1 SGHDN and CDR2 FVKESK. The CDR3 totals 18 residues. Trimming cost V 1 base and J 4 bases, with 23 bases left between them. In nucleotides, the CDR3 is TGTGCCAGCAGCCAAGGGCAAAGGAGGAGTGGGCCACGGTACGAGCAGTACTTC. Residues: CASSQGQRRSGPRYEQYF.

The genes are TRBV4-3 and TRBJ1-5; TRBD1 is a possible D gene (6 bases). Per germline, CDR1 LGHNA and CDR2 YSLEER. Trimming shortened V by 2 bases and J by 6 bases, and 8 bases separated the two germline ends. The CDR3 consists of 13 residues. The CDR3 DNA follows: TGCGCCAGCAGCCAACCAGGGGCTCAGCCCCAGCATTTT. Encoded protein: CASSQPGAQPQHF.

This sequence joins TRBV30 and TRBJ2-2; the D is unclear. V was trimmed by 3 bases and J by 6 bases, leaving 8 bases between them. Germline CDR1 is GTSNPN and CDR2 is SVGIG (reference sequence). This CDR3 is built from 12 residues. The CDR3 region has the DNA TGTGCCTGGAGCGGGTCTCCCGGGGAGCTGTTTTTT. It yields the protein CAWSGSPGELFF.

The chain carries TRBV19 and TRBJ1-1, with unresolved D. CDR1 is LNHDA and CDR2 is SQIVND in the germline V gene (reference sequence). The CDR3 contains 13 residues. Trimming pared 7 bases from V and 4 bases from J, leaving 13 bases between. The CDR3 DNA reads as TGTGCCAGTAATGACCTGGAGGGCACTGAAGCTTTCTTT. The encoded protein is CASNDLEGTEAFF.

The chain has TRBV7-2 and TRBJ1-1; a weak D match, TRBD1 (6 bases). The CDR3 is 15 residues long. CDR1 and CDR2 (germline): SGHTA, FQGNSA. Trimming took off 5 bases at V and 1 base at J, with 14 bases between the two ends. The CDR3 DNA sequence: TGTGCCAGCAGCCTATCGGGACAAACGAACACTGAAGCTTTCTTT. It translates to CASSLSGQTNTEAFF. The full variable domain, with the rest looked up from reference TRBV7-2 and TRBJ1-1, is GAGVSQSPSNKVTEKGKDVELRCDPISGHTALYWYRQSLGQGLEFLIYFQGNSAPDKSGLPSDRFSAERTGGSVSTLTIQRTQQEDSAVYLCASSLSGQTNTEAFFGQGTRLTVV.

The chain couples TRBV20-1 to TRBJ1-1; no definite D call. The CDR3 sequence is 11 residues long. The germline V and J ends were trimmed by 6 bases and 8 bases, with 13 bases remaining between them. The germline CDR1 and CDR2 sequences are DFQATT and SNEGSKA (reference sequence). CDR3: CSAFDRREAFF. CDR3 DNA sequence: TGCAGTGCGTTTGATCGGCGGGAAGCTTTCTTT.

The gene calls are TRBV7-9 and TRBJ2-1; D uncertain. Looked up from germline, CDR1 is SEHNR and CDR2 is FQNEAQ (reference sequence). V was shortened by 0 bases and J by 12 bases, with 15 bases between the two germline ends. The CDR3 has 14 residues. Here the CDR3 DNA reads TGTGCCAGCAGCTTAGCTAGCACGGCGAGAGGGCAGTTCTTC. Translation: CASSLASTARGQFF. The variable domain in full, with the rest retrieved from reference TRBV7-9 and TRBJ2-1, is DTGVSQNPRHKITKRGQNVTFRCDPISEHNRLYWYRQTLGQGPEFLTYFQNEAQLEKSRLLSDRFSAERPKGSFSTLEIQRTEQGDSAMYLCASSLASTARGQFFGPGTRLTVL.

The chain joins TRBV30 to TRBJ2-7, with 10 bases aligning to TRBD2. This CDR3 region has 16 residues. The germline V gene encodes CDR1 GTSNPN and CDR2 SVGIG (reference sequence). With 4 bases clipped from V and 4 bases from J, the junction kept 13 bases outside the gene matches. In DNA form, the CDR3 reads TGTGCCTGGACCTCACGGGAGCGGGGGGGCCTGTACGAGCAGTACTTC. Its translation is CAWTSRERGGLYEQYF. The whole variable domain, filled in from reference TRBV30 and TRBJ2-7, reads SQTIHQWPATLVQPVGSPLSLECTVEGTSNPNLYWYRQAAGRGLQLLFYSVGIGQISSEVPQNLSASRPQDRQFILSSKKLLLSDSGFYLCAWTSRERGGLYEQYFGPGTRLTVT.

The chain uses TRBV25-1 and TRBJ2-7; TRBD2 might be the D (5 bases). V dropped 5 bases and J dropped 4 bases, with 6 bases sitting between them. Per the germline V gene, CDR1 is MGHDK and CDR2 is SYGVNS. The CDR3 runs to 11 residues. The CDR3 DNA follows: TGTGCCAGCAGTCCGGGGTACGAGCAGTACTTC. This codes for CASSPGYEQYF.

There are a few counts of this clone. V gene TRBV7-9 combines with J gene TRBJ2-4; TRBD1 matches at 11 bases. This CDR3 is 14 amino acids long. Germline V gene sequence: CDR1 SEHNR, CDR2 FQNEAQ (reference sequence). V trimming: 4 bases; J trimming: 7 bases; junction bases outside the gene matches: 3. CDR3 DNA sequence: TGTGCCAGCAGCTCCTGGACAGGGGGCAACATTCAGTACTTC. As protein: CASSSWTGGNIQYF. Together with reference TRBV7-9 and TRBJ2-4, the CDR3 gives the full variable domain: DTGVSQNPRHKITKRGQNVTFRCDPISEHNRLYWYRQTLGQGPEFLTYFQNEAQLEKSRLLSDRFSAERPKGSFSTLEIQRTEQGDSAMYLCASSSWTGGNIQYFGAGTRLSVL.

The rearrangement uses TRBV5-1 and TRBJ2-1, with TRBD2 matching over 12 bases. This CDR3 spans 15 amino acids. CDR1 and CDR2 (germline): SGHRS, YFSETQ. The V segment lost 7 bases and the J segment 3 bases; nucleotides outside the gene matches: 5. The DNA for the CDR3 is TGCGCCAGCTTTCGGGGACTAGCGGGCTACAATGAGCAGTTCTTC. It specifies CASFRGLAGYNEQFF.

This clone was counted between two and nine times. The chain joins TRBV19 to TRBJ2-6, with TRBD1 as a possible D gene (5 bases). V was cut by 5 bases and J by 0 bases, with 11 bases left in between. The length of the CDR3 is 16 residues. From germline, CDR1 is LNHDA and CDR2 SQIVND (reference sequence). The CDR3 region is CASSASQGSGANVLTF. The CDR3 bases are TGTGCCAGTAGTGCTTCTCAGGGCTCTGGGGCCAACGTCCTGACTTTC.

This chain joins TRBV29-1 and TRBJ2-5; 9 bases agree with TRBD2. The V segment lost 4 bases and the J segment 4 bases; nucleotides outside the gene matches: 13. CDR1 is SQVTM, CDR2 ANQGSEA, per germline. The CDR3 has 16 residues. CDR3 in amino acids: CSVVPLAGFAGETQYF. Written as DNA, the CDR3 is TGCAGCGTTGTGCCGCTAGCGGGATTTGCGGGAGAGACCCAGTACTTC.